These 11 T cell receptor beta chains share one sample of origin, sequenced in a study of tumor-infiltrating lymphocytes in oesophageal squamous cell carcinoma. TCRdb independently ran MiXCR on the PCR reads; one entry per CDR3 protein. The repertoire includes 10,000 to 15,000 distinct CDR3 sequences, 45% to 55% of them detected once, and approximately 15% sits in the top ten. Source material: normal esophageal tissue next to the tumor. The receptors were gathered from a male donor with esophageal squamous cell carcinoma.

This clonotype was counted once. This chain connects TRBV6-6 to TRBJ2-3; D gene uncertain. The DNA matches TRBJ2-1 better at its end, which makes the J call doubtful. Per the germline V gene, CDR1 is MNHNY and CDR2 is SVGAGI (reference sequence). The CDR3 has 14 residues. The CDR3 loop is CASSATYSNHEQFF. The CDR3 DNA sequence: TGTGCCAGCAGTGCGACCTACAGTAACCATGAGCAGTTCTTC.

In its sample, this clonotype was seen once. V usage is TRBV12-3 or TRBV12-4 and J usage is TRBJ1-5; D is ambiguous. V was shortened by 5 bases and J by 0 bases, with 11 bases between the two germline ends. The CDR3 sequence is 15 residues long. The CDR3 nucleotides read TGTGCCAGCAGTCAAGGACGGCATAGCAATCAGCCCCAGCATTTT. This encodes CASSQGRHSNQPQHF.

This chain joins TRBV12-3 or TRBV12-4 and TRBJ2-3, with D possibly TRBD1 on 6 matching bases. The CDR3 totals 15 residues. V was trimmed by 6 bases and J by 14 bases, leaving 27 bases between them. The CDR3 DNA reads TGTGCCAGCAGAAAACCAGGGGTCGTTACCGGGGAGCTGTATTTT. This gives the protein CASRKPGVVTGELYF.

V is TRBV7-6 and J is TRBJ2-7, with TRBD1 matching 8 bases. The DNA end is more similar to TRBJ2-5, so the J call may be wrong. CDR1 and CDR2 from the germline V gene are SGHVS and FNYEAQ. There are 14 residues in the CDR3. The CDR3 region is CASIPGQAWETQYF. CDR3 coding DNA: TGTGCCAGTATACCGGGACAGGCATGGGAGACCCAGTACTTC.

In its sample, this clonotype was seen many times. The rearrangement uses TRBV27 and TRBJ2-1; 10 bases line up with TRBD2. The CDR3 runs to 17 residues. V trimming: 3 bases; J trimming: 7 bases; junction bases outside the gene matches: 12. The germline V gene encodes CDR1 MNHEY and CDR2 SMNVEV (reference sequence). The CDR3 DNA sequence: TGTGCCAGCAGTTTGTCGGCTAGCGGGAGCGATTGGAATGAGCAGTTCTTC. Protein sequence: CASSLSASGSDWNEQFF.

This clonotype is deemed medium-sized (0.01 to 0.1%). The V call is TRBV7-2, the J call TRBJ1-2, with 7 bases identical to TRBD1. The CDR3 has 14 amino acids. V lost 2 bases and J lost 4; bases outside the gene matches: 4. Germline V gives CDR1 SGHTA, CDR2 FQGNSA. The CDR3 DNA sequence: TGTGCCAGCAGCTTAAGCCAGGGGGGCTATGGCTACACCTTC. As protein: CASSLSQGGYGYTF.

J is TRBJ2-3 and V is TRBV11-3; TRBD2 aligns across 7 bases. Gene TRBJ2-7 matches the end of the DNA better, so the J call may be wrong. Germline V gene sequence: CDR1 SGHNT, CDR2 YENEEA. This CDR3 has 14 residues. The CDR3 DNA sequence: TGTGCCAGCAGCTTTCTAGCGGAGTCCTACGAGCAGTACTTC. Its translation: CASSFLAESYEQYF.

This clonotype showed up many times. The chain uses TRBV6-1 and TRBJ2-2; D perhaps matches TRBD1 (5 bases). V lost 3 bases and J lost 4, with 18 bases in between. Germline CDR1 and CDR2: MNHNS and SASEGT. This CDR3 spans 17 amino acids. The CDR3 reads CASSDIFFRGITGELFF. In DNA, the CDR3 is TGTGCCAGCAGTGATATTTTTTTTAGGGGTATCACCGGGGAGCTGTTTTTT.

In its sample, this clonotype ranks as medium-sized. This chain joins TRBV11-2 and TRBJ2-1; 12 bases agree with TRBD2. CDR1 is SGHAT and CDR2 is FQNNGV in the germline V gene. The CDR3 is made up of 17 amino acids. V gave up 1 base and J gave up 4 bases; unmatched junction bases: 5. The DNA of the CDR3 is TGTGCCAGCAGCTTAGTTGCTAGCGGGGGGGTATACAATGAGCAGTTCTTC. Translating it yields CASSLVASGGVYNEQFF.

By proportion, this clonotype is medium-sized (0.01 to 0.1%). The chain combines TRBV7-9 with TRBJ2-4; D remains ambiguous. The CDR3 extends over 14 amino acids. Deletions cut 5 bases from V and 8 bases from J, with 16 bases between. Germline CDR1 SEHNR, CDR2 FQNEAQ (reference sequence). CDR3 residues: CASSRPSSYHIQYF. In nucleotides, the CDR3 is TGTGCCAGCAGCCGCCCTTCCAGTTATCACATTCAGTACTTC.

The rearrangement links TRBV6-6 to TRBJ1-1; D perhaps matches TRBD1 (6 bases). V lost 2 bases, J lost 2 bases, and 6 bases lay in between. Germline values: CDR1 MNHNY, CDR2 SVGAGI (reference sequence). This CDR3 has 13 amino acids. CDR3 bases: TGTGCCAGCAGTTACGGGGGCAACACTGAAGCTTTCTTT. As protein: CASSYGGNTEAFF.